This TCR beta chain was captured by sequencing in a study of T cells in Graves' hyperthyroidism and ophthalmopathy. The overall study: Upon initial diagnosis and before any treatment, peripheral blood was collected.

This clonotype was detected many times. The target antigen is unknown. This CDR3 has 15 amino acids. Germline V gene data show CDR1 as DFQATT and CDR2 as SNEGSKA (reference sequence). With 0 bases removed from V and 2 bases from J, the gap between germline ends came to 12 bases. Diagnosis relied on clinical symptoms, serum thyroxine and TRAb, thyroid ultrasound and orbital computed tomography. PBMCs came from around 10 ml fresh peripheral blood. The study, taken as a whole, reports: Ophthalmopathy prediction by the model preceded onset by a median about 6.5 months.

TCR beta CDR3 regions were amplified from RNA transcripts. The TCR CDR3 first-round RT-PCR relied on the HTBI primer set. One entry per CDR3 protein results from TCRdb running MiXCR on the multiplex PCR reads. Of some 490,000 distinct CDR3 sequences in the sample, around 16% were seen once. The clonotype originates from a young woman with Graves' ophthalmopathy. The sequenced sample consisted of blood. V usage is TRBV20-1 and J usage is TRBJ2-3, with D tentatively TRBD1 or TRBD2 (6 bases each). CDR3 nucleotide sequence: TGCAGTGCTAGAGATCCGGGGGCCCCCACAGATACGCAGTATTTT. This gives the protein CSARDPGAPTDTQYF.